This note documents a single T cell receptor (beta chain) sequence. This sample is part of a study of CD8+ T cells in alopecia areata. cDNA reverse transcribed from extracted RNA served as the sequencing template. TCRdb's table, derived via immunoSEQ multiplex PCR, lists solely in-frame clones and lacks some. Here the sample spans about 250,000 clones, 60% being singletons. In germline, CDR1 is SQVTM, CDR2 ANQGSEA. The CDR3 totals 13 residues. V lost 5 bases and J lost 0, with 11 bases in between. Regarding treatment: oral pan-JAK inhibitor, 5-10 mg twice daily. V gene TRBV29-1 combines with J gene TRBJ2-7; D is perhaps TRBD2 (6 bases). This material consisted of CD4+ T cells sorted from blood, taken between weeks 51 and 52, from a patient treated with tofacitinib. This TCR was sampled from a human donor with alopecia areata. The CDR3 region has the DNA TGCAGCGTTCTCCGGGGGAGCTCCTACGAGCAGTACTTC. Encoded protein: CSVLRGSSYEQYF.